These T cell receptor beta chains were read from a single sample in a study of blood T cells in healthy people across ages. TCRdb re-derived calls from the 5' RACE reads in MiXCR, one entry per CDR3 protein. The sample holds about a million distinct CDR3 sequences, 35% to 45% seen once. The material sequenced was blood. The source of these receptors is a man aged 18 to 30 in good health. Both conserved end residues are part of each CDR3. D genes are given only for firm matches. Size values are once, few and many counts, or a class for expanded clones, and some rows have none.

clone size: -; V gene: TRBV3-1; D gene: TRBD1; J gene: TRBJ2-5; CDR3 protein: CASSRDSQDNEQYF; CDR3 DNA: TGTGCCAGCAGCCGGGACAGCCAAGACAATGAGCAGTACTTC
clone size: few; V gene: TRBV24-1; D gene: TRBD2; J gene: TRBJ2-3; CDR3 protein: CATSDQIAGRNTDTQYF; CDR3 DNA: TGTGCCACCAGTGATCAAATAGCGGGGAGAAACACAGATACGCAGTATTTT
clone size: -; V gene: TRBV20-1; D gene: TRBD1; J gene: TRBJ1-1; CDR3 protein: CSALNTPGGGYAEAFF; CDR3 DNA: TGCAGTGCTCTTAACACACCAGGGGGTGGGTACGCTGAAGCTTTCTTT
clone size: -; V gene: TRBV5-6; D gene: TRBD1; J gene: TRBJ1-2; CDR3 protein: CASSLDPGGGGYGYTF; CDR3 DNA: TGTGCCAGCAGCTTGGACCCAGGGGGCGGCGGCTATGGCTACACCTTC
clone size: few; V gene: TRBV6-1; D gene: TRBD1; J gene: TRBJ1-2; CDR3 protein: CASSERAGQGWGYTF; CDR3 DNA: TGTGCCAGCAGTGAAAGGGCGGGACAGGGCTGGGGCTACACCTTC
clone size: -; V gene: TRBV7-9; D gene: -; J gene: TRBJ1-2; CDR3 protein: CASSGRELVLDGYTF; CDR3 DNA: TGTGCCAGCAGCGGTAGAGAGTTGGTTTTGGACGGCTACACCTTC
clone size: -; V gene: TRBV20-1; D gene: -; J gene: TRBJ2-1; CDR3 protein: CSAQVGLSSYNEQFF; CDR3 DNA: TGCAGTGCTCAAGTTGGTTTATCCTCCTACAATGAGCAGTTCTTC
clone size: -; V gene: TRBV4-3; D gene: -; J gene: TRBJ1-1; CDR3 protein: CASSQRWGAGVPYEAFF; CDR3 DNA: TGCGCCAGCAGCCAACGCTGGGGGGCAGGGGTTCCGTACGAAGCTTTCTTT
clone size: -; V gene: TRBV7-6; D gene: -; J gene: TRBJ1-4; CDR3 protein: CAGSLEAQTRDEKLFF; CDR3 DNA: TGTGCCGGCAGCTTAGAGGCTCAGACACGGGATGAAAAACTGTTTTTT
clone size: few; V gene: TRBV20-1; D gene: -; J gene: TRBJ2-3; CDR3 protein: CSARIFGTPPHTDTQYF; CDR3 DNA: TGCAGTGCTAGAATCTTTGGGACTCCTCCCCACACAGATACGCAGTATTTT
clone size: -; V gene: TRBV7-3; D gene: -; J gene: TRBJ2-5; CDR3 protein: CASASGRDNEQYF; CDR3 DNA: TGTGCCAGCGCCTCGGGCAGGGACAATGAGCAGTACTTC
clone size: -; V gene: TRBV25-1; D gene: TRBD1; J gene: TRBJ1-1; CDR3 protein: CARDRANTEAFF; CDR3 DNA: TGTGCCAGGGACAGGGCGAACACTGAAGCTTTCTTT